This T cell receptor beta chain was profiled in a study of T cell clonotyping in hematopoietic cell transplantation. Study-level information: Recipients' pretransplant samples followed cytoreduction. General study results and limits: Broader posttransplant TCR repertoire diversity was predicted by graft donor and pretransplant recipient Inverse Simpson Index values. After transplant, recipient diversity fell while pathologically expanded clonotypes grew through day 180.

Notes on this clone: Its antigen remains unknown.

Germline lookup yields CDR1 SGHKS and CDR2 YYEKEE (reference sequence). The CDR3 is made up of 13 amino acids. Losses at the gene ends were 3 bases for V and 9 bases for J; bases not matched to a gene: 4. Some clones are missing from TCRdb's copy, which holds only in-frame ones; the method was immunoSEQ multiplex PCR. The table shows about 9,000 clones, with more than 60% occurring only once. Noted time point: recipient sample about 28 days before transplant, after cytoreduction. This chain joins TRBV5-5 and TRBJ2-1; 9 bases are a match to TRBD1. The input for sequencing was peripheral blood mononuclear cells, taken before stem cell transplant. The clonotype was recovered from a man in his sixties with acute myeloid leukemia. Some clones in this sample may be carry-over from other donors' samples. The DNA of the CDR3 is TGTGCCAGCAGCTGGGGGACAGGGTTTGAGCAGTTCTTC. Translating it yields CASSWGTGFEQFF.